This TCR beta chain comes out of a study of blood T cells in healthy people across ages. General observations from the study: The diversity estimates, figures obtained from one million T cells, were considered underestimates.

On this clonotype: The antigen is unknown.

Roughly 9.2 milliliters of peripheral blood were drawn from each donor into EDTA-treated tubes. Combining a sample-barcoded 5' primer with a J-beta primer mix, a second PCR ran for about 7 to 11 cycles. TCRdb re-analysed the 5' RACE reads in MiXCR, keeping a single row per CDR3 protein. This table holds about 400,000 distinct CDR3 sequences, 45% to 60% found once. CDR1 is LGHNA, CDR2 YNFKEQ, per germline. The ends were cut back, 0 bases at V and 12 bases at J, with 23 bases in the middle. This CDR3 contains 16 residues. Sequencing was done on a sample of blood. The TCR originated in a man in his sixties in good health. The V call is TRBV4-2, the J call TRBJ1-2; the D gene is possibly TRBD1 (6 bases). In DNA, the CDR3 is TGTGCCAGCAGCCAAGATTCCCCAAGGGTTGGGGGCGCCCACACCTTC. As protein: CASSQDSPRVGGAHTF.